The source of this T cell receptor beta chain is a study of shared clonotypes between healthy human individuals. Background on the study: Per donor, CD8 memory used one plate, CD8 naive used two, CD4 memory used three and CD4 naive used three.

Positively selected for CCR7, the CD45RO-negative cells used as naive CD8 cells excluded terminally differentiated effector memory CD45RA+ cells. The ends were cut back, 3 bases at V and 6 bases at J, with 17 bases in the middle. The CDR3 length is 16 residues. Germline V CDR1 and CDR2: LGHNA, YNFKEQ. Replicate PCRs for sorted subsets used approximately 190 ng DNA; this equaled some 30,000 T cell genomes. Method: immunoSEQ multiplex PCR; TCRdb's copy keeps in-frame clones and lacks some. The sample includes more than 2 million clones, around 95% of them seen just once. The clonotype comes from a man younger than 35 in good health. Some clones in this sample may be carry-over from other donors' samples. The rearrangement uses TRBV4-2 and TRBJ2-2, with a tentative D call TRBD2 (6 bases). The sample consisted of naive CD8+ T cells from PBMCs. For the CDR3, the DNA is TGTGCCAGCAGCCAGGGGGGTGATCCTGGACCCGGGGAGCTGTTTTTT. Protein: CASSQGGDPGPGELFF.